The 29 T cell receptor beta chains presented below share a single source sample, sequenced in a study of blood T cell repertoires in COVID-19. Clones were read by immunoSEQ multiplex PCR, and TCRdb kept only the in-frame ones, dropping some. The data show 270,000 or so clones, with roughly nine tenths seen just once and roughly 12% held by the top ten. Sequences were obtained from peripheral blood. The receptors shown here come from a woman younger than 45 with COVID-19, enrolled during active disease.

The CDR3 coding sequence is TGTGCCAGCCGTCCTCCAAGGGGGGGCGATTGGGAGACCCAGTACTTC. Amino acid sequence: CASRPPRGGDWETQYF. The rearrangement joins TRBV7-2 to TRBJ2-5; D is possibly TRBD2 (7 bases). This CDR3 spans 16 amino acids. Germline CDR1 reads SGHTA; CDR2 reads FQGNSA. The V end lost 8 bases, the J end lost 5 bases, and 24 bases lay between the germline ends.

The J gene is TRBJ1-2, the V gene TRBV2; maybe TRBD1 (5 bases). The germline V and J ends were trimmed by 5 bases and 8 bases, with 18 bases remaining between them. The V gene's germline CDR1 is SNHLY and CDR2 FYNNEI. This CDR3 has 14 residues. CDR3 amino acids: CASSLPGLSGGYTF. In nucleotides, the CDR3 is TGTGCCAGCAGTCTACCGGGACTGTCGGGGGGCTACACCTTC. Full variable domain (rest looked up from reference TRBV2 and TRBJ1-2): EPEVTQTPSHQVTQMGQEVILRCVPISNHLYFYWYRQILGQKVEFLVSFYNNEISEKSEIFDDQFSVERPDGSNFTLKIRSTKLEDSAMYFCASSLPGLSGGYTFGSGTRLTVV.

The chain is built from TRBV6-4 and TRBJ2-7; 7 positions agree with TRBD1. Germline V CDR1 and CDR2: MRHNA, SNTAGT. The CDR3 totals 15 residues. V shed 3 bases, J shed 5 bases, and the junction held 10 bases outside the gene matches. DNA for the CDR3: TGTGCCAGCAGTGAAAACAGGGGTGGGGTAGACGAGCAGTACTTC. Amino acids: CASSENRGGVDEQYF.

This chain joins TRBV5-1 and TRBJ1-6; D ambiguous. The CDR3 is 12 residues long. Germline V gene lookup returns CDR1 SGHRS and CDR2 YFSETQ. V was clipped by 5 bases and J by 8 bases, with 8 bases between them. The CDR3 DNA sequence: TGCGCCAGCAGGATAGAAGATTCACCCCTCCACTTT. It codes for CASRIEDSPLHF.

The genes are TRBV7-9 and TRBJ2-7, with 7 bases identical to TRBD2. After removal of 5 bases from V and 5 bases from J, the junction contained 9 bases not matched to a gene. The CDR3 is 14 residues long. The germline V gene encodes CDR1 SEHNR and CDR2 FQNEAQ (reference sequence). The chain's CDR3 is CASSVGRGIHEQYF. The CDR3 nucleotides are TGTGCCAGCAGCGTCGGGCGGGGGATCCACGAGCAGTACTTC.

A single count supports this clone. The chain couples TRBV7-2 to TRBJ2-1; 9 nucleotides align to TRBD2. The junction had 7 bases not matched to a gene; V was cut back by 3 bases and J by 4 bases. The V gene's germline CDR1 is SGHTA and CDR2 FQGNSA. The CDR3 covers 16 residues. The CDR3 reads CASSFRGSGGYNEQFF. The DNA for the CDR3 is TGTGCCAGCAGCTTCCGGGGTAGCGGGGGTTACAATGAGCAGTTCTTC.

The chain links TRBV29-1 to TRBJ1-2; 7 bases are shared with TRBD1. The CDR3 runs 16 residues. From germline, CDR1 is SQVTM and CDR2 ANQGSEA. The V segment lost 4 bases and the J segment 4 bases; nucleotides outside the gene matches: 15. The CDR3 protein is CSVVEAGGIRSYGYTF. In DNA, the CDR3 is TGCAGCGTTGTAGAGGCAGGGGGGATTCGGAGCTATGGCTACACCTTC.

The chain has TRBV19 and TRBJ1-4, with a tentative D call TRBD1 (6 bases). V dropped 5 bases and J dropped 12 bases, with 10 bases sitting between them. The CDR3 is 11 residues long. Germline V lookup: CDR1 LNHDA, CDR2 SQIVND (reference sequence). CDR3 nucleotide sequence: TGTGCCAGTAGTGTAGGGGGAGAACTGTTTTTT. Translating it yields CASSVGGELFF.

In its sample, this clone was seen a few times. The chain employs TRBV7-8 and TRBJ1-1; D perhaps matches TRBD1 (6 bases). The V and J ends lost 3 bases and 3 bases respectively, with 11 bases between them. This CDR3 contains 14 residues. Germline-derived CDR1 and CDR2 are SGHVS and FQNEAQ. The CDR3 loop is CASSLGRGYTEAFF. Written as DNA, the CDR3 is TGTGCCAGCAGCTTGGGGAGGGGGTACACTGAAGCTTTCTTT.

The genes are TRBV12-5 and TRBJ1-2; D might be TRBD1 (6 bases). Trimming removed 6 bases from V and 6 bases from J, with 14 bases in between. The CDR3 covers 13 residues. Germline-derived CDR1 and CDR2 are LGHNT and FRNRAP. The CDR3 region is CASGSFTGNGYTF. In DNA, the CDR3 is TGTGCTAGTGGCTCTTTTACAGGGAATGGCTACACCTTC.

In DNA form, the CDR3 reads TGCGCCAGCAGCTTGCCCAGGGGATTATCGGTATCGAACACTGAAGCTTTCTTT. Encoded protein: CASSLPRGLSVSNTEAFF. The chain is built from TRBV5-1 and TRBJ1-1; D might be TRBD1 (6 bases). This CDR3 contains 18 residues. The germline V gene has CDR1 SGHRS and CDR2 YFSETQ. The V end lost 1 base, the J end lost 1 base, and 20 bases lay between the germline ends. Based on the CDR3 plus reference TRBV5-1 and TRBJ1-1, the full variable domain is KAGVTQTPRYLIKTRGQQVTLSCSPISGHRSVSWYQQTPGQGLQFLFEYFSETQRNKGNFPGRFSGRQFSNSRSEMNVSTLELGDSALYLCASSLPRGLSVSNTEAFFGQGTRLTVV.

The genes are TRBV7-9 and TRBJ1-3, with 10 bases identical to TRBD1. The germline CDR1 and CDR2 sequences are SEHNR and FQNEAQ (reference sequence). This CDR3 contains 19 residues. With 5 bases clipped from V and 0 bases from J, the junction kept 13 bases outside the gene matches. CDR3 DNA sequence: TGTGCCAGCAGCCCGGTCCGGGACAGGGGATCCTTCTCTGGAAACACCATATATTTT. It codes for CASSPVRDRGSFSGNTIYF.

The count of this clone is one. This chain connects TRBV2 to TRBJ1-2; D is ambiguous. Germline CDR1 reads SNHLY; CDR2 reads FYNNEI. Deletions cut 2 bases from V and 4 bases from J, with 5 bases between. The CDR3 sequence is 12 residues long. CDR3 region: CASSELSYGYTF. The CDR3 region has the DNA TGTGCCAGCAGTGAACTGTCCTATGGCTACACCTTC.

The chain is built from TRBV5-1 and TRBJ2-5; 14 positions match TRBD2. CDR3 length: 16 amino acids. The J segment lost 5 bases and the V segment lost 3 bases, leaving 6 bases of the junction unmatched. Germline V lookup: CDR1 SGHRS, CDR2 YFSETQ. CDR3 coding DNA: TGCGCCAGCAGCTCCCGGACTAGCGGGGGGCGGGAGACCCAGTACTTC. It yields the protein CASSSRTSGGRETQYF.

This rearrangement joins TRBV6-5 to TRBJ2-1, with D possibly being TRBD1 (5 bases). The CDR3 loop spans 15 amino acids. Germline V gene data show CDR1 as MNHEY and CDR2 as SVGAGI. Between the trimmed V and J ends, which lost 2 bases and 1 base, there was a span of 9 bases. The CDR3: CASSYGQGSYNEQFF. The CDR3 DNA sequence: TGTGCCAGCAGTTACGGTCAGGGTTCCTACAATGAGCAGTTCTTC.

The V gene is TRBV3-1 (or the pseudogene TRBV3-2), the J gene TRBJ2-2; TRBD1 is a possible D gene (5 bases). V lost 4 bases and J lost 4, with 13 bases in between. This CDR3 has 15 residues. In germline, CDR1 is LGHDT, CDR2 YNNKEL (reference sequence). CDR3 DNA sequence: TGTGCCAGCAGCCCATTTCAGGGTAGCACCGGGGAGCTGTTTTTT. Amino acids: CASSPFQGSTGELFF.

The rearrangement links TRBV28 to TRBJ2-7; the D gene is possibly TRBD1 (5 bases). CDR1 and CDR2 (germline): MDHEN, SYDVKM. V shed 2 bases and J shed 3 bases, with 14 bases lying between them. The CDR3 has 15 residues. The CDR3 here is CASSLIQGTDYEQYF. The CDR3 DNA follows: TGTGCCAGCAGTTTAATCCAGGGAACGGACTACGAGCAGTACTTC. Drawing the rest from reference TRBV28 and TRBJ2-7, the complete variable domain is DVKVTQSSRYLVKRTGEKVFLECVQDMDHENMFWYRQDPGLGLRLIYFSYDVKMKEKGDIPEGYSVSREKKERFSLILESASTNQTSMYLCASSLIQGTDYEQYFGPGTRLTVT.

This chain links TRBV6-1 with TRBJ1-3; the D gene is possibly TRBD1 (6 bases). This CDR3 has 15 residues. Germline V gene sequence: CDR1 MNHNS, CDR2 SASEGT. The V end lost 3 bases, the J end lost 3 bases, and 12 bases lay between the germline ends. The DNA of the CDR3 is TGTGCCAGCAGTGATAACAGGGCTTATGGAAACACCATATATTTT. This sequence encodes CASSDNRAYGNTIYF.

The chain carries TRBV6-5 and TRBJ2-7; TRBD2 agrees at 8 bases. Germline V gene sequence: CDR1 MNHEY, CDR2 SVGAGI. V gave up 2 bases and J gave up 3 bases; unmatched junction bases: 6. The CDR3 covers 15 residues. Written as DNA, the CDR3 is TGTGCCAGCAGTTACACGGCTAGCGGGCGCTACGAGCAGTACTTC. Encoded protein: CASSYTASGRYEQYF.

In its sample, this clone was seen a few times. The rearrangement joins TRBV18 to TRBJ1-2, with TRBD1 matching 9 bases. V gave up 4 bases and J gave up 3 bases; unmatched junction bases: 9. The CDR3 has 16 amino acids. Germline V gene data show CDR1 as KGHSH and CDR2 as LQKENI. The CDR3 is CASSLQQGASDYGYTF. As DNA, the CDR3 is TGTGCCAGCTCACTGCAACAGGGGGCCTCTGACTATGGCTACACCTTC. Based on the CDR3 plus reference TRBV18 and TRBJ1-2, the full variable domain is NAGVMQNPRHLVRRRGQEARLRCSPMKGHSHVYWYRQLPEEGLKFMVYLQKENIIDESGMPKERFSAEFPKEGPSILRIQQVVRGDSAAYFCASSLQQGASDYGYTFGSGTRLTVV.

The V and J genes are TRBV29-1 and TRBJ2-1; no definite D call. Looked up from germline, CDR1 is SQVTM and CDR2 is ANQGSEA. V lost 2 bases and J 2 bases, leaving 10 bases between the germline ends. The CDR3 totals 14 residues. The CDR3 DNA follows: TGCAGCGTTGAAACCCCGGTCCCCTACAATGAGCAGTTCTTC. Protein: CSVETPVPYNEQFF.

The chain carries TRBV5-1 and TRBJ1-4, with D perhaps matching TRBD1 (6 bases). Germline CDR1 SGHRS, CDR2 YFSETQ. The CDR3 runs to 14 residues. V lost 3 bases and J 8 bases, leaving 14 bases between the germline ends. For the CDR3, the DNA is TGCGCCAGCAGCTGGGACACTTCGAGGGAAAAACTGTTTTTT. Amino acids: CASSWDTSREKLFF.

This chain links TRBV7-9 with TRBJ1-1; 8 nucleotides line up with TRBD1. J lost 5 bases, V lost 5 bases, and 7 bases had no gene match. In germline, CDR1 is SEHNR, CDR2 FQNEAQ (reference sequence). The CDR3 is 14 residues long. CDR3 DNA sequence: TGTGCCAGCAGCCCACAGGGGGTTAAGACTGAAGCTTTCTTT. Protein product: CASSPQGVKTEAFF.

The chain carries TRBV12-3 or TRBV12-4 and TRBJ1-1; D unclear. This CDR3 is 11 amino acids long. The V end lost 6 bases, the J end lost 2 bases, and 4 bases lay between the germline ends. In DNA, the CDR3 is TGTGCCAGCAGATATAACACTGAAGCTTTCTTT. Protein sequence: CASRYNTEAFF.

V and J are TRBV19 and TRBJ2-3, with TRBD2 identical over 10 bases. The CDR3 is 19 amino acids. V lost 7 bases to trimming and J lost 5 bases; unmatched junction nucleotides: 21. Germline CDR1 and CDR2: LNHDA and SQIVND (reference sequence). CDR3 in DNA: TGTGCCAGTAAGGTAGCGGGGGGAAGAAGAGTCGGTAATCAAGATACGCAGTATTTT. Translated, it gives CASKVAGGRRVGNQDTQYF. Based on the CDR3 plus reference TRBV19 and TRBJ2-3, the full variable domain is DGGITQSPKYLFRKEGQNVTLSCEQNLNHDAMYWYRQDPGQGLRLIYYSQIVNDFQKGDIAEGYSVSREKKESFPLTVTSAQKNPTAFYLCASKVAGGRRVGNQDTQYFGPGTRLTVL.

The rearrangement joins TRBV3-1 (or the pseudogene TRBV3-2) to TRBJ2-1; 13 bases line up with TRBD2. Per germline, CDR1 LGHDT and CDR2 YNNKEL (reference sequence). The CDR3 contains 18 residues. V was pared by 4 bases and J by 1 base, with 7 bases of the junction left unmatched. CDR3 sequence: CASSRGLAGYFSYNEQFF. CDR3 coding DNA: TGTGCCAGCAGCCGGGGACTAGCGGGGTATTTTTCCTACAATGAGCAGTTCTTC.

The chain uses TRBV6-5 and TRBJ1-4, with TRBD1 matching 8 bases. J was trimmed by 6 bases and V by 2 bases; bases with no gene match: 8. This CDR3 region has 16 residues. In germline, CDR1 is MNHEY, CDR2 SVGAGI. CDR3 in DNA: TGTGCCAGCAGTTACCCCACAGGGGGTGAGGATGAAAAACTGTTTTTT. This encodes CASSYPTGGEDEKLFF.

The V call is TRBV5-1, the J call TRBJ2-7; 7 nucleotides line up with TRBD1. Germline CDR1 and CDR2: SGHRS and YFSETQ. The CDR3 is made up of 13 amino acids. Germline trimming cut 2 bases from V and 2 bases from J; bases unmatched to any gene: 1. The CDR3 sequence is CASSFTGAYEQYF. CDR3 coding DNA: TGCGCCAGCAGCTTCACAGGGGCCTACGAGCAGTACTTC.

This clone has a handful of counts. A read error may account for a junction end that differs from germline. The rearrangement links TRBV28 to TRBJ2-7; weak D call: TRBD1 (8 bases). The CDR3 totals 11 residues. Germline V lookup: CDR1 MDHEN, CDR2 SYDVKM. The CDR3 here is CGQGGGYEQYF. CDR3 nucleotides: TGCGGACAGGGAGGGGGCTACGAGCAGTACTTC. Supplemented by reference TRBV28 and TRBJ2-7, the full variable domain reads DVKVTQSSRYLVKRTGEKVFLECVQDMDHENMFWYRQDPGLGLRLIYFSYDVKMKEKGDIPEGYSVSREKKERFSLILESASTNQTSMYLCGQGGGYEQYFGPGTRLTVT.